These 32 T cell receptor beta chains came from one sample sequenced in a study of B cell selection in AIRE deficiency. Profiling relied on immunoSEQ multiplex PCR, and the TCRdb table lists in-frame clones only, not all of them. The sample includes 1,500 to 2,000 clones, approximately 90% seen only once; the top ten take roughly 1.5%. CD4+CD127+ cells were sorted as the conventional CD4 T cells. Input material: CD4+CD127+ conventional T cells sorted from PBMCs. The source of these receptors is a human donor in good health.

The rearrangement uses TRBV7-2 and TRBJ2-1; TRBD2 matches at 12 bases. The V gene's germline CDR1 is SGHTA and CDR2 FQGNSA. The CDR3 has 16 amino acids. J gave up 6 bases and V 5 bases, and 8 bases lay outside the gene matches. The CDR3 DNA reads TGTGCCAGCAGCCTACCTAGCGGGAGGGGTAGCAATGAGCAGTTCTTC. This codes for CASSLPSGRGSNEQFF.

The chain carries TRBV2 and TRBJ2-1; 8 bases align to TRBD2. There are 15 residues in the CDR3. Trimming cost V 2 bases and J 9 bases; bases outside gene matches: 9. The germline gives CDR1 SNHLY, CDR2 FYNNEI. CDR3 coding DNA: TGTGCCAGCAGTGAATGTACTAGCGGAGGGTGTGAGCAGTTCTTC. It translates to CASSECTSGGCEQFF.

The rearrangement joins TRBV30 to TRBJ2-3; D perhaps matches TRBD1 (6 bases). Between the trimmed V and J ends, which lost 1 base and 6 bases, there was a span of 17 bases. CDR3 length: 15 amino acids. Germline loops: CDR1 GTSNPN, CDR2 SVGIG (reference sequence). This CDR3 reads CAWSGQVELWDTQYF. CDR3 DNA: TGTGCCTGGAGTGGACAGGTCGAGCTATGGGATACGCAGTATTTT. Full variable domain (outside the CDR3, taken from reference TRBV30 and TRBJ2-3): SQTIHQWPATLVQPVGSPLSLECTVEGTSNPNLYWYRQAAGRGLQLLFYSVGIGQISSEVPQNLSASRPQDRQFILSSKKLLLSDSGFYLCAWSGQVELWDTQYFGPGTRLTVL.

In regard to this clone: At one end the junction does not follow the germline gene, possibly because of a read error. The genes are TRBV19 and TRBJ1-2, with 7 nucleotides matching TRBD1. Germline V gene data show CDR1 as LNHDA and CDR2 as SQIVND (reference sequence). The CDR3 runs to 16 residues. For the CDR3, the DNA is TGTGCCAGTAGTCTAGACGGGACAGAAGCTAACTATGGCTACACCTTC. This codes for CASSLDGTEANYGYTF.

This clone has only one observation. V gene TRBV29-1 combines with J gene TRBJ1-2; D uncertain. The CDR3 runs 12 residues. Germline V gene data show CDR1 as SQVTM and CDR2 as ANQGSEA. V lost 4 bases to trimming and J lost 4 bases, with 10 bases between them. The CDR3 sequence: CSVARGVYGYTF. The CDR3 DNA reads TGCAGCGTTGCACGGGGTGTCTATGGCTACACCTTC.

The sample holds a few counts of this clone. V and J are TRBV19 and TRBJ2-7; a weak D match, TRBD2 (7 bases). The germline V gene encodes CDR1 LNHDA and CDR2 SQIVND (reference sequence). The CDR3 totals 15 residues. The V and J ends lost 5 bases and 3 bases respectively, with 17 bases between them. The CDR3 coding sequence is TGTGCCAGTAGTCCCCTGAGGGGGGGCCTCTACGAGCAGTACTTC. Translated, it gives CASSPLRGGLYEQYF.

The chain uses TRBV6-5 and TRBJ2-1, with D perhaps being TRBD1 or TRBD2 (6 bases each). The CDR3 extends over 14 amino acids. Germline V gene lookup returns CDR1 MNHEY and CDR2 SVGAGI. With 4 bases removed from V and 9 bases from J, the gap between germline ends came to 16 bases. The CDR3 loop reads CASSFRQVGGEQFF. The CDR3 nucleotides are TGTGCCAGCAGTTTCAGACAGGTCGGGGGTGAGCAGTTCTTC.

In its sample, this clone was seen once. The gene calls are TRBV5-8 and TRBJ2-3; D unclear. The CDR3 loop spans 14 amino acids. Germline CDR1 and CDR2: SGHTS and YDEGEE. V lost 1 base, J lost 6 bases, and 12 bases lay in between. In DNA form, the CDR3 reads TGTGCCAGCAGCTTGTGGTCATCCCCGGATACGCAGTATTTT. This codes for CASSLWSSPDTQYF.

The rearrangement joins TRBV28 to TRBJ2-7, with D unclear. This CDR3 has 15 amino acids. V was trimmed by 6 bases and J by 2 bases, leaving 17 bases between them. Germline V gives CDR1 MDHEN, CDR2 SYDVKM. The CDR3, as DNA: TGTGCCAGCAGGCAAGGAAACGACGGTGCCTACGAGCAGTACTTC. Protein sequence: CASRQGNDGAYEQYF.

CDR3 nucleotides: TGTGCCAGTAGTAAGCTCGGGGGAAGTACGGGCTCTGGGGCCAACGTCCTGACTTTC. This translates into CASSKLGGSTGSGANVLTF. The chain carries TRBV19 and TRBJ2-6; D is possibly TRBD2 (6 bases). V lost 4 bases, J lost 0 bases, and 19 bases lay in between. Germline loops: CDR1 LNHDA, CDR2 SQIVND (reference sequence). The CDR3 totals 19 residues.

The chain links TRBV19 to TRBJ2-1, with 7 bases fitting TRBD2. The CDR3 spans 16 residues. J gave up 8 bases and V 7 bases, and 17 bases lay outside the gene matches. Germline V gene sequence: CDR1 LNHDA, CDR2 SQIVND (reference sequence). The CDR3 DNA reads as TGTGCCAGTACCCTCAGGCAGGCGGGAGCTTTCTATGAGCAGTTCTTC. It translates to CASTLRQAGAFYEQFF.

The chain links TRBV18 to TRBJ2-2, with 8 positions matching TRBD1. The V and J ends lost 3 bases and 2 bases, in that order; junction bases with no gene match: 2. The CDR3 sequence is 15 residues long. Germline V gene sequence: CDR1 KGHSH, CDR2 LQKENI. Written as DNA, the CDR3 is TGTGCCAGCTCACCGCCAGGGGGCAACACCGGGGAGCTGTTTTTT. It translates to CASSPPGGNTGELFF.

The chain employs TRBV5-1 and TRBJ2-1; D might be TRBD1 or TRBD2, each matching 6 bases. Germline lookup yields CDR1 SGHRS and CDR2 YFSETQ. V gave up 0 bases and J gave up 0 bases, with 10 bases separating them. The CDR3 runs to 16 residues. CDR3 loop: CASSLEGGSSYNEQFF. The CDR3, as DNA: TGCGCCAGCAGCTTGGAGGGGGGTAGCTCCTACAATGAGCAGTTCTTC.

The table lists this clone with a few counts. V gene TRBV4-1 combines with J gene TRBJ2-7, with D possibly being TRBD1 or TRBD2 (6 bases each). The CDR3 is 15 amino acids. Trimming pared 1 base from V and 2 bases from J, leaving 12 bases between. Germline CDR1 MGHRA, CDR2 YSYEKL. CDR3 loop: CASSQGGAPTYEQYF. In DNA form, the CDR3 reads TGCGCCAGCAGCCAAGGGGGGGCTCCTACCTACGAGCAGTACTTC.

The rearrangement links TRBV29-1 to TRBJ2-7, with TRBD1 matching 9 bases. Trimming removed 5 bases from V and 4 bases from J; junction bases left unmatched: 6. CDR1 and CDR2 from the germline V gene are SQVTM and ANQGSEA. The CDR3 sequence is 13 residues long. CDR3 DNA: TGCAGCGTTAGGGACAGGGTATTTTACGAGCAGTACTTC. It yields the protein CSVRDRVFYEQYF.

The rearrangement links TRBV28 to TRBJ2-3; D is ambiguous. Looked up from germline, CDR1 is MDHEN and CDR2 is SYDVKM. The CDR3 runs 11 residues. With 4 bases removed from V and 10 bases from J, the gap between germline ends came to 9 bases. CDR3: CASSSRSAQYF. The CDR3 DNA reads TGTGCCAGCAGTTCTAGATCGGCGCAGTATTTT.

V gene TRBV10-3 combines with J gene TRBJ2-2; the D gene is possibly TRBD1 (6 bases). Looked up from germline, CDR1 is ENHRY and CDR2 is SYGVKD. V dropped 6 bases and J dropped 1 base, with 9 bases sitting between them. This CDR3 region has 14 residues. In DNA, the CDR3 is TGTGCCATCAGCCAGGGACAGAACACCGGGGAGCTGTTTTTT. Protein product: CAISQGQNTGELFF.

This clone was observed a handful of times. J is TRBJ1-1 and V is TRBV4-1; D unclear. CDR1 and CDR2 from the germline V gene are MGHRA and YSYEKL. V was trimmed by 3 bases and J by 3 bases, leaving 14 bases between them. The CDR3 is 15 amino acids. CDR3 DNA sequence: TGCGCCAGCAGCCAGGACGCCCCCGGGGACACTGAAGCTTTCTTT. This sequence encodes CASSQDAPGDTEAFF.

The V gene is TRBV4-3, the J gene TRBJ1-4; possibly TRBD1 for D (6 bases). The CDR3 runs to 18 residues. V gave up 0 bases and J gave up 4 bases, with 18 bases separating them. Germline V gene lookup returns CDR1 LGHNA and CDR2 YSLEER. In nucleotides, the CDR3 is TGCGCCAGCAGCCAAGATGCGGGAGGAGGGGGGCATAATGAAAAACTGTTTTTT. Its translation is CASSQDAGGGGHNEKLFF.

The chain combines TRBV19 with TRBJ2-3; 7 bases match TRBD2. CDR3 length: 16 residues. The germline V gene encodes CDR1 LNHDA and CDR2 SQIVND (reference sequence). Trimming removed 6 bases from V and 6 bases from J; junction bases left unmatched: 15. The CDR3 loop reads CASSEGYGGRVDTQYF. CDR3 DNA sequence: TGTGCCAGTAGCGAGGGTTACGGTGGGAGGGTCGATACGCAGTATTTT.

This chain joins TRBV27 and TRBJ2-1; TRBD1 matches 8 bases. There are 17 residues in the CDR3. With V trimmed by 3 bases and J by 0 bases, 7 bases remained unmatched. Germline V gives CDR1 MNHEY, CDR2 SMNVEV (reference sequence). CDR3 nucleotide sequence: TGTGCCAGCAGTTTTCGGACAGGGAAGGGCTCCTACAATGAGCAGTTCTTC. Translated: CASSFRTGKGSYNEQFF.

The V gene is TRBV28, the J gene TRBJ2-7; the match to TRBD2 covers 12 bases. The CDR3 covers 17 residues. The ends lost 6 bases at V and 5 bases at J; junction bases unmatched: 14. The germline V gene encodes CDR1 MDHEN and CDR2 SYDVKM. The CDR3, as DNA: TGTGCCAGCAGCCTAGGGGCTAGCGGGAGGGCTACCCACGAGCAGTACTTC. Protein: CASSLGASGRATHEQYF. Full variable domain (missing parts from reference TRBV28 and TRBJ2-7): DVKVTQSSRYLVKRTGEKVFLECVQDMDHENMFWYRQDPGLGLRLIYFSYDVKMKEKGDIPEGYSVSREKKERFSLILESASTNQTSMYLCASSLGASGRATHEQYFGPGTRLTVT.

The chain joins TRBV6-5 to TRBJ2-1; unclear D gene. The CDR3 has 12 amino acids. V lost 8 bases and J 9 bases, leaving 14 bases between the germline ends. Germline CDR1 and CDR2: MNHEY and SVGAGI. In DNA form, the CDR3 reads TGTGCCAGCGGTGCGCGACTCTCTGAGCAGTTCTTC. Translating it yields CASGARLSEQFF.

The chain combines TRBV19 with TRBJ1-5; tentative D call: TRBD1 (5 bases). The length of the CDR3 is 16 residues. Trimming removed 3 bases from V and 6 bases from J, with 18 bases in between. Germline CDR1 reads LNHDA; CDR2 reads SQIVND (reference sequence). As DNA, the CDR3 is TGTGCCAGTAGTATTTCTGGGGGTCGGGGTGGTCAGCCCCAGCATTTT. It codes for CASSISGGRGGQPQHF. The full variable domain, completed using reference TRBV19 and TRBJ1-5, is DGGITQSPKYLFRKEGQNVTLSCEQNLNHDAMYWYRQDPGQGLRLIYYSQIVNDFQKGDIAEGYSVSREKKESFPLTVTSAQKNPTAFYLCASSISGGRGGQPQHFGDGTRLSIL.

The chain recombines TRBV5-1 with TRBJ2-3, with 10 bases matching TRBD2. The CDR3 runs to 16 residues. V dropped 2 bases and J dropped 5; count of bases not matched to a gene: 8. Germline assignment: CDR1 SGHRS and CDR2 YFSETQ. The CDR3 nucleotides read TGCGCCAGCAGCTTCCTTCTAGCGGGAGAAGAAGATACGCAGTATTTT. Residues: CASSFLLAGEEDTQYF.

The chain is built from TRBV19 and TRBJ1-5, with 8 bases lining up with TRBD1. The CDR3 runs 15 residues. V trimming: 3 bases; J trimming: 7 bases; junction bases outside the gene matches: 8. The germline V gene has CDR1 LNHDA and CDR2 SQIVND (reference sequence). The CDR3 DNA is TGTGCCAGTAGTATCTTGGACAGGGAGGGACAGCCCCAGCATTTT. This encodes CASSILDREGQPQHF.

The rearrangement links TRBV28 to TRBJ1-1, with D possibly being TRBD1 (6 bases). The CDR3 has 14 residues. CDR1 and CDR2 from the germline V gene are MDHEN and SYDVKM. V lost 7 bases, J lost 3 bases, and 15 bases lay in between. The CDR3 region is CASNLRDTYTEAFF. CDR3 sequence (DNA): TGTGCCAGCAACCTCCGGGACACTTACACTGAAGCTTTCTTT. The variable domain in full, with the rest retrieved from reference TRBV28 and TRBJ1-1, is DVKVTQSSRYLVKRTGEKVFLECVQDMDHENMFWYRQDPGLGLRLIYFSYDVKMKEKGDIPEGYSVSREKKERFSLILESASTNQTSMYLCASNLRDTYTEAFFGQGTRLTVV.

This chain links TRBV14 with TRBJ2-6, with 7 bases matching TRBD2. With V trimmed by 3 bases and J by 3 bases, 11 bases remained unmatched. In germline, CDR1 is SGHDN, CDR2 FVKESK. The CDR3 loop spans 18 amino acids. The CDR3, as DNA: TGTGCCAGCAGCCACCCGAGGGGAGGGCGCTTTGGGGCCAACGTCCTGACTTTC. This encodes CASSHPRGGRFGANVLTF.

This clone turned up a few times. The chain is built from TRBV6-6 and TRBJ2-7, with 7 bases aligning to TRBD2. V shed 2 bases, J shed 4 bases, and the junction held 2 bases outside the gene matches. This CDR3 region has 13 residues. Per the germline V gene, CDR1 is MNHNY and CDR2 is SVGAGI (reference sequence). CDR3 region: CASSYSGDYEQYF. The CDR3 region has the DNA TGTGCCAGCAGTTACAGCGGGGATTACGAGCAGTACTTC.

This clone was recorded a few times. V usage is TRBV19 and J usage is TRBJ1-2, with no clear D. Germline CDR1 and CDR2: LNHDA and SQIVND (reference sequence). Between the trimmed V and J ends, which lost 7 bases and 0 bases, there was a span of 12 bases. CDR3 length: 14 residues. CDR3 nucleotides: TGTGCCAGTACCCGAGGCGGAGCTAACTATGGCTACACCTTC. Translation gives CASTRGGANYGYTF.

This sequence joins TRBV18 and TRBJ1-1, with TRBD1 as a possible D gene (6 bases). Per the germline V gene, CDR1 is KGHSH and CDR2 is LQKENI. The V and J ends lost 4 bases and 3 bases respectively, with 15 bases between them. The CDR3 runs to 15 residues. CDR3 residues: CASSLHRATDTEAFF. The CDR3 DNA reads as TGTGCCAGCTCACTCCACAGGGCCACTGACACTGAAGCTTTCTTT.

The chain links TRBV6-5 to TRBJ2-7; 9 nucleotides line up with TRBD1. The germline gives CDR1 MNHEY, CDR2 SVGAGI. V was clipped by 6 bases and J by 2 bases; unmatched bases: 5. CDR3 length: 14 amino acids. The CDR3 DNA reads TGTGCCAGCAGCCCCAGGACAGGGGCCTACGAGCAGTACTTC. Translating it yields CASSPRTGAYEQYF.